The 3 T cell receptor beta chains presented below share a single source sample, sequenced in a study of radiation and T cells in renal cell carcinoma. Specified time point: blood 2 weeks post-SBRT. The treatment was: 15 Gy SBRT to primary tumor, nephrectomy 4 weeks later. The table came from immunoSEQ multiplex PCR; TCRdb's copy has only in-frame clones and leaves some out. The repertoire holds about 150,000 clones, with around 90% as singletons. The specimen was blood, collected from a patient whose treatment included radiotherapy and nephrectomy. These receptors all stem from a woman in her forties or fifties with renal cell carcinoma.

The V call is TRBV7-3, the J call TRBJ2-5; D not resolved. The CDR3 contains 14 residues. Trimming shortened V by 1 base and J by 2 bases, and 8 bases separated the two germline ends. The germline CDR1 and CDR2 sequences are SGHTA and FQGTGA. The CDR3: CASSLSGPQETQYF. The CDR3 DNA sequence: TGTGCCAGCAGCTTAAGTGGCCCGCAAGAGACCCAGTACTTC.

This clone was detected only a few times. The J gene is TRBJ1-1, the V gene TRBV10-1; D gene ambiguous. V was clipped by 10 bases and J by 5 bases, with 8 bases between them. Germline V gene sequence: CDR1 WNHNN, CDR2 SYGVQD (reference sequence). CDR3 length equals 10 residues. This chain's CDR3 is CANQYTEAFF. The CDR3 coding sequence is TGCGCCAACCAGTATACTGAAGCTTTCTTT.

The rearrangement uses TRBV6-1 and TRBJ2-3; 7 bases are shared with TRBD1. Germline V gene data show CDR1 as MNHNS and CDR2 as SASEGT. The length of the CDR3 is 16 residues. Trimming at V came to 4 bases and at J to 1 base, leaving 8 bases not matched to a gene. The CDR3 DNA reads as TGTGCCAGCAGTGTCTCGGGACAGAGGGGCACAGATACGCAGTATTTT. The encoded protein is CASSVSGQRGTDTQYF.